This TCR beta chain appears in the sequencing data of a study of PD-1 blockade in classical Hodgkin lymphoma (dated by TCRdb to about 2020). For context, the study as a whole: Nivolumab dosing was 3 mg/kg intravenously every 2 weeks, continuing until either disease progression or unacceptable toxicity. The study used CyTOF and TCR beta sequencing to define a peripheral blood immune signature of response to PD-1 blockade in classical Hodgkin lymphoma. The full study reports these points: Baseline TCR diversity was reported to be lower in newly diagnosed patients than in healthy donors, and even lower in relapsed/refractory patients. Baseline diversity similar to that of newly diagnosed patients was observed in trial patients achieving complete response, whereas significantly lower diversity was observed in partial responders and progressors. Lower diversity was seen in patients whose nivolumab began less than 1 year after ASCT, and these patients were left out of later analyses so that immune reconstitution would not confound the results. CD4+ but not CD8+ TCR diversity rose significantly by C4D1 (p=0.0027 vs p=0.16), most apparent in complete responders (p=0.02). Only a single clinical trial cohort was studied, and what caused the repertoire differences, possibly disease activity or prior therapy, remained undefined.

The Qiagen DNeasy kit was used to extract genomic DNA from unsorted PBMCs and from the negatively selected CD4+ and CD8+ fractions. TCR beta CDR3 regions were amplified by immunoSEQ multiplex PCR using primers annealing to V and J segments. A synthetic immune receptor repertoire was used to minimize amplification bias, and any residual bias was removed computationally once sequencing was done. Processing in the source paper ran as follows. Repertoire diversity was quantified as the Shannon entropy index using custom Python scripts. The unsorted, CD4+ and CD8+ repertoires were each analyzed separately, with the exception of combined analyses, where CD4+ and CD8+ sequences were merged in silico. A clone was considered expanded if an increase in frequency of at least 2-fold after treatment relative to C1D1 was found, and a pseudocount of 0.5 was applied to clones undetected at baseline. Singleton clones were defined as clones with 0 or 1 copy at C1D1, and non-singleton clones were defined as clones with 2 or more copies. Clones expanded in unsorted samples were annotated as CD4+, CD8+ or unknown by matching protein sequences in sorted samples from the same patient. Wilcoxon tests on paired samples were used to test diversity changes from C1D1 to C4D1. Entries here come from immuneACCESS through TCRdb and include only in-frame sequences with V and J called. Some clones fail to appear in such tables; in the studies checked, an unresolved V gene covers under half of the shortfall, and the cause of the remainder is unknown. V and J calls and clone size are as listed in that table; D and trimming were resolved from the DNA. This sample has 90,000 to 130,000 clones in its table, and around 89% of those were observed once. Less than 20% of the sample comes from the top ten.

In the paper's terms, the time point label means: cycle 2 day 1 (C2D1) of nivolumab. Every trial patient had relapsed after autologous stem cell transplantation, and cohorts A, B and C differed in prior brentuximab vedotin exposure. The trial cohort was composed of under 70 patients with relapsed/refractory classical Hodgkin lymphoma, for whom complete response, partial response or progressive disease was recorded as best overall response. In the multi-cohort phase II CheckMate 205 trial, trial patients received single-agent nivolumab. An independent review committee assessed best overall response by applying the 2007 International Working Group response criteria. Trial PBMCs were collected immediately before nivolumab initiation (C1D1) and during therapy at cycle 2 day 1 and cycle 4 day 1. Peripheral blood was collected in 8 mL Vacutainer Cell Preparation Tubes, from which PBMCs were isolated by centrifugation and then cryopreserved.

V and J are trimmed by 1 base and 15 bases, and the gene matches miss 3 bases of the junction. Per the germline V gene, SGHTA is the CDR1 and FQGNSA is the CDR2. From its cysteine to its phenylalanine, the CDR3 spans 11 amino acids. Here the CDR3 DNA is all that survives: 33 bases in frame from base 1. A note on this clone: The antigen this receptor binds is unknown. Base qualities were left out, and no much larger clone turns up one base away.

The sequenced sample was peripheral blood mononuclear cells (PBMCs), obtained before the second cycle of nivolumab. This sequence was found in a human donor with classical Hodgkin lymphoma. The sequence joins TRBV7-2 to TRBJ2-1; 7 nucleotides in the junction match TRBD1. The nucleotide sequence is TGTGCCAGCAGCTTAGAACAGGGGCTGTTCTTC. Translated, it gives CASSLEQGLFF.